This TCR beta chain was sequenced for a study of patients and donors after allogeneic stem cell transplantation. TCRdb re-called the RT-PCR reads through MiXCR, storing one row per CDR3 protein. Counted here are about 40,000 distinct CDR3 sequences, roughly 30% occurring once; the ten biggest clones make up about two thirds. This clonotype was seen a few times. The CDR3 spans 12 residues. V dropped 5 bases and J dropped 0 bases, with 5 bases sitting between them. The germline gives CDR1 DFQATT, CDR2 SNEGSKA (reference sequence). This chain connects TRBV20-1 to TRBJ1-5; D ambiguous. The sequence came from a human donor who was either an allogeneic HSCT recipient or a stem cell or donor lymphocyte infusion donor (not recorded which). It is not recorded whose cells these are; they may come from a transplant donor. The sequencing input was blood, either unsorted or a sorted T cell fraction (not recorded which). The CDR3 here is CSAQYSNQPQHF. The CDR3 region has the DNA TGCAGTGCTCAATATAGCAATCAGCCCCAGCATTTT.